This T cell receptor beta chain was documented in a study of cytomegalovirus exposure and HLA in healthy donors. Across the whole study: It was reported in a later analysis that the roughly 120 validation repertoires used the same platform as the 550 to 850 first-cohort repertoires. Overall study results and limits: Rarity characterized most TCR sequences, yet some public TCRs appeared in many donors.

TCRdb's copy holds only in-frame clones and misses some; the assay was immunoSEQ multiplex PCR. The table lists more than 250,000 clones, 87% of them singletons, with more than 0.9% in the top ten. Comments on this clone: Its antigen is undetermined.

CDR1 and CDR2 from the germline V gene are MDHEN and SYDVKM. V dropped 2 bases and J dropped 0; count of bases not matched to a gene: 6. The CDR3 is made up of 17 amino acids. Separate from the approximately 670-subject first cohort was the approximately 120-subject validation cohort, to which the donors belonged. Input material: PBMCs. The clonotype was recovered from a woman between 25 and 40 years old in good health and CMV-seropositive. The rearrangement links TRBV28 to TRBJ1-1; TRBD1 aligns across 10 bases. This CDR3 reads CASSLIRTGGLNTEAFF. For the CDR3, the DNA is TGTGCCAGCAGTTTAATTCGGACAGGGGGGTTGAACACTGAAGCTTTCTTT.